This T cell receptor (beta chain) was identified in a study of beta chain features in type 1 diabetes. Study-level points and caveats: Moderate yet significant TCRB CDR3 shortening was seen in Type 1 diabetes patients in all four CD4+ subsets. cDNA-based sequencing might over-represent cells highly expressing TCR.

About this clone itself: The antigen is unknown.

Germline CDR1 and CDR2: ENHRY and SYGVKD. The CDR3 runs to 19 residues. Losses at the gene ends were 3 bases for V and 6 bases for J; bases not matched to a gene: 15. Expressed TCRB transcripts were sequenced after all isolated RNA was converted to cDNA. This table comes from immunoSEQ multiplex PCR, and its TCRdb copy is limited to in-frame clones, with some not included. The sample yields under 950,000 clones, around a sixth seen once. The V call is TRBV10-3, the J call TRBJ2-5, with 14 positions matching TRBD2. The source is a young woman in good health. Sequences were obtained from naive CD4+ T cells from blood. CDR3: CAISDSHVPGTSGRKTQYF. As DNA, the CDR3 is TGTGCCATCAGTGACAGCCACGTCCCGGGGACTAGCGGGAGAAAGACCCAGTACTTC.